Below are 9 T cell receptor beta chains sequenced from a single sample in a study of cytomegalovirus exposure and HLA in healthy donors. Primers included in the PCR were 60 Vbeta and 13 Jbeta primers. Repertoires were generated with immunoSEQ multiplex PCR, while TCRdb's copy carries only in-frame clones and drops some. The sample holds 150,000 to 200,000 clones, less than 85% seen once. Sequenced sample: PBMCs. These receptors originate from a boy aged 2 to 9 in good health and CMV-seronegative.

The V and J genes are TRBV5-5 and TRBJ2-3, with D possibly being TRBD2 (7 bases). Trimming shortened V by 2 bases and J by 0 bases, and 13 bases separated the two germline ends. The CDR3 is 16 amino acids. The germline V gene encodes CDR1 SGHKS and CDR2 YYEKEE (reference sequence). CDR3 protein: CASSLQPGGSTDTQYF. The DNA for the CDR3 is TGTGCCAGCAGCTTACAACCGGGGGGCAGCACAGATACGCAGTATTTT. The full variable domain, completed using reference TRBV5-5 and TRBJ2-3, is DAGVTQSPTHLIKTRGQQVTLRCSPISGHKSVSWYQQVLGQGPQFIFQYYEKEERGRGNFPDRFSARQFPNYSSELNVNALLLGDSALYLCASSLQPGGSTDTQYFGPGTRLTVL.

The chain carries TRBV30 and TRBJ1-4, with D possibly matching TRBD1 (6 bases). The CDR3 loop spans 13 amino acids. From germline, CDR1 is GTSNPN and CDR2 SVGIG (reference sequence). The V and J ends lost 7 bases and 7 bases respectively, with 16 bases between them. The CDR3 is CASTGGRTEKLFF. In DNA, the CDR3 is TGTGCCTCGACGGGGGGGCGGACTGAAAAACTGTTTTTT.

The chain's CDR3 is CAWSYSNQPQHF. CDR3 sequence (DNA): TGTGCCTGGTCCTATAGCAATCAGCCCCAGCATTTT. V is TRBV30 and J is TRBJ1-5; D is ambiguous. CDR1 and CDR2 from the germline V gene are GTSNPN and SVGIG (reference sequence). With 5 bases removed from V and 0 bases from J, the gap between germline ends came to 5 bases. This CDR3 is built from 12 residues. Supplemented by reference TRBV30 and TRBJ1-5, the full variable domain reads SQTIHQWPATLVQPVGSPLSLECTVEGTSNPNLYWYRQAAGRGLQLLFYSVGIGQISSEVPQNLSASRPQDRQFILSSKKLLLSDSGFYLCAWSYSNQPQHFGDGTRLSIL.

This chain links TRBV2 with TRBJ1-1; D possibly corresponds to TRBD1 (6 bases). Looked up from germline, CDR1 is SNHLY and CDR2 is FYNNEI. The CDR3 contains 13 residues. V shed 4 bases and J shed 7 bases, with 13 bases lying between them. The CDR3 is CASSGWGGHEAFF. For the CDR3, the DNA is TGTGCCAGCAGTGGGTGGGGGGGCCATGAAGCTTTCTTT. The complete variable domain, with remaining parts taken from reference TRBV2 and TRBJ1-1, reads EPEVTQTPSHQVTQMGQEVILRCVPISNHLYFYWYRQILGQKVEFLVSFYNNEISEKSEIFDDQFSVERPDGSNFTLKIRSTKLEDSAMYFCASSGWGGHEAFFGQGTRLTVV.

This clone was found once. J is TRBJ2-3 and V is TRBV11-2; a possible D gene is TRBD1 (5 bases). V was clipped by 5 bases and J by 1 base, with 16 bases between them. This CDR3 is built from 16 residues. From germline, CDR1 is SGHAT and CDR2 FQNNGV. As DNA, the CDR3 is TGTGCCAGCAGCCCCATAGGAAGGGGCGGCACAGATACGCAGTATTTT. As protein: CASSPIGRGGTDTQYF.

The chain is built from TRBV6-1 and TRBJ1-5, with D possibly being TRBD1 (6 bases). This CDR3 region has 14 residues. Germline V gives CDR1 MNHNS, CDR2 SASEGT. Between the trimmed V and J ends, which lost 8 bases and 3 bases, there was a span of 14 bases. Here the CDR3 DNA reads TGTGCCAGCGGGGAAACAGGGTTCAATCAGCCCCAGCATTTT. Its protein product is CASGETGFNQPQHF.

The V and J genes are TRBV2 and TRBJ2-7; 9 bases agree with TRBD1. Germline V lookup: CDR1 SNHLY, CDR2 FYNNEI. The CDR3 extends over 15 amino acids. With V trimmed by 6 bases and J by 6 bases, 12 bases remained unmatched. The CDR3 protein is CASRSSSGQGIEQYF. CDR3 nucleotides: TGTGCCAGCAGATCCTCCTCGGGACAGGGAATCGAGCAGTACTTC. Full variable domain (rest looked up from reference TRBV2 and TRBJ2-7): EPEVTQTPSHQVTQMGQEVILRCVPISNHLYFYWYRQILGQKVEFLVSFYNNEISEKSEIFDDQFSVERPDGSNFTLKIRSTKLEDSAMYFCASRSSSGQGIEQYFGPGTRLTVT.

A single count supports this clone. This chain uses TRBV11-2 with TRBJ2-2; D is possibly TRBD1 (6 bases). V dropped 5 bases and J dropped 4 bases, with 17 bases sitting between them. The CDR3 totals 16 residues. Per germline, CDR1 SGHAT and CDR2 FQNNGV. The CDR3 nucleotides are TGTGCCAGCAGCCCCCAACAGGGAAAGGTCACCGGGGAGCTGTTTTTT. Amino acid sequence: CASSPQQGKVTGELFF.

The chain links TRBV30 to TRBJ1-1; D gene ambiguous. There are 14 residues in the CDR3. V was shortened by 0 bases and J by 1 base, with 9 bases between the two germline ends. The germline gives CDR1 GTSNPN, CDR2 SVGIG (reference sequence). CDR3 nucleotide sequence: TGTGCCTGGAGTGTAGAGATGAGGAACACTGAAGCTTTCTTT. Amino acid sequence: CAWSVEMRNTEAFF. The full variable domain, its missing parts supplied by reference TRBV30 and TRBJ1-1, is SQTIHQWPATLVQPVGSPLSLECTVEGTSNPNLYWYRQAAGRGLQLLFYSVGIGQISSEVPQNLSASRPQDRQFILSSKKLLLSDSGFYLCAWSVEMRNTEAFFGQGTRLTVV.